This T cell receptor (beta chain) was recovered during a study of blood T cell repertoires in COVID-19. Clones were sequenced by immunoSEQ multiplex PCR, and TCRdb holds only the in-frame ones, with some missing. This sample has around 370,000 clones, with roughly 90% found just once. The receptor comes from a woman aged 70-85 years with COVID-19, enrolled during active disease. Material for sequencing was peripheral blood.

DNA for the CDR3: TGTGCCAGCAGTCCTGGAGGGGAAATGCCCCAGCATTTT. Its translation is CASSPGGEMPQHF. This chain uses TRBV6-5 with TRBJ1-5; D is perhaps TRBD1 (5 bases). The CDR3 is made up of 13 amino acids. The V end was cut by 5 bases, the J end by 9 bases, with 14 bases between. Per the germline V gene, CDR1 is MNHEY and CDR2 is SVGAGI.